The rows below give T cell receptor beta chains drawn from one sample of a study of low-dose radiotherapy and immunotherapy resistance in tumors. TCRdb re-analysed the reads in MiXCR, keeping a single row per CDR3 protein. The sample yields about 50,000 distinct CDR3 sequences, roughly 12% seen once. Sample: PBMCs, taken before treatment. The receptor source for this set is a female donor with ovarian cancer. Each CDR3 is given without its conserved first and last residue. The D gene is left open where the match is weak.

j_call d_call v_call cdr3_aa
TRBJ2-1 TRBD2 TRBV7-9 ASSLGGTSDEQF
TRBJ2-3 TRBD1 TRBV2 ASSWTGGTDTQY
TRBJ2-3 TRBD2 TRBV5-1 ASSLAGLGTDTQY
TRBJ2-1 NA TRBV2 ASKEGPSYNEQF
TRBJ2-3 TRBD1 TRBV5-1 ASSFTRGITDTQY
TRBJ2-3 NA TRBV2 ASEPNRDTQY
TRBJ2-5 NA TRBV20-1 SATEIGVRETQY
TRBJ2-3 NA TRBV23-1 ASSQLGRTDTQY
TRBJ2-7 TRBD1 TRBV12-5 ASAKDRGGYEQY
TRBJ2-3 NA TRBV7-2 ASSPPSFPDTQY
TRBJ2-7 TRBD1 TRBV30 AWSTGTGYNYEQY
TRBJ2-5 NA TRBV27 ASSSSWPETQY
TRBJ1-5 NA TRBV2 ASSRVGAAESPQH
TRBJ1-1 NA TRBV5-1 ASSLGVGGPTEAF
TRBJ2-7 NA TRBV27 ASSLGQGTYEQY
TRBJ2-1 TRBD1 TRBV18 ASSPTGAKDNEQF
TRBJ1-1 NA TRBV29-1 SVEIQEDTEAF
TRBJ2-1 NA TRBV5-1 ASSGLQSSYNEQF
TRBJ1-4 NA TRBV7-9 ASSLMATNEKLF
TRBJ2-5 TRBD2 TRBV6-5 ASSYWLAGGYIETQY
TRBJ2-1 TRBD2 TRBV27 ASSLGGTPGNEQF
TRBJ1-1 NA TRBV29-1 SVEDGETEAF
TRBJ2-7 NA TRBV6-1 ASSRGISEFYEQY
TRBJ2-6 NA TRBV10-2 ASSESSAWANVLT
TRBJ2-1 NA TRBV20-1 STDNRASYNEQF
TRBJ2-5 TRBD1 TRBV18 ASSPTGKETQY
TRBJ1-3 NA TRBV15 ATSSRRRYENTIY
TRBJ2-5 NA TRBV5-1 ASSPGNQETQY
TRBJ1-5 NA TRBV28 ASSPGGRDSNQPQH
TRBJ2-1 TRBD1 TRBV7-9 ASSPVQGTYNEQF
TRBJ2-1 TRBD1 TRBV11-2 ASSTDRGVNEQF
TRBJ2-1 NA TRBV18 ASSHSQELEQF
TRBJ2-6 TRBD1 TRBV10-3 AISTGTGASGANVLT
TRBJ2-1 NA TRBV21-1 ARPTSGTYNEQF
TRBJ1-5 TRBD1 TRBV6-6 ASSYGTGTGVGLNQPQH
TRBJ1-6 NA TRBV2 ASSDLYIGSYNSPLH
TRBJ2-7 NA TRBV18 ASSTDGYEQY
TRBJ2-7 NA TRBV28 ASQDGGSHYEQY
TRBJ2-7 NA TRBV28 ASSLGQGRAVGEQY
TRBJ2-2 NA TRBV2 ASSEDGAGELF
TRBJ2-2 NA TRBV5-1 ASSLDATGELF
TRBJ2-3 TRBD2 TRBV10-1 ASSESGTSATDTQY
TRBJ2-3 TRBD1 TRBV5-1 ASSTPLGDRGPDTQY
TRBJ1-1 NA TRBV13 ASSGDRNEAF
TRBJ2-3 NA TRBV7-3 ASSLIGSLSPRADTQY
TRBJ1-2 NA TRBV19 ASSRDQIRDYGYT
TRBJ1-2 NA TRBV7-3 ASSFGWVRDYGYT
TRBJ2-3 TRBD2 TRBV20-1 SAPLTSGGTDTQY
TRBJ1-3 TRBD1 TRBV6-5 ASSITDRASGNTIY
TRBJ2-5 NA TRBV9 ASSSAEAPGGRFGETQY
TRBJ2-3 NA TRBV4-1 ASSLPADTQY
TRBJ2-1 NA TRBV14 ASSPRGSDEQF
TRBJ2-3 TRBD2 TRBV29-1 SLSGTYTDTQY
TRBJ1-5 NA TRBV20-1 SAGTGGSNQPQH
TRBJ2-2 NA TRBV4-1 ASSQVRYLGELF
TRBJ2-2 NA TRBV5-1 ASSLEGELF
TRBJ2-7 NA TRBV5-1 ASSLGLTSLSYEQY
TRBJ2-7 NA TRBV27 ASSLIQGGSHYEQY
TRBJ2-7 NA TRBV7-2 ASSLGISYEQY